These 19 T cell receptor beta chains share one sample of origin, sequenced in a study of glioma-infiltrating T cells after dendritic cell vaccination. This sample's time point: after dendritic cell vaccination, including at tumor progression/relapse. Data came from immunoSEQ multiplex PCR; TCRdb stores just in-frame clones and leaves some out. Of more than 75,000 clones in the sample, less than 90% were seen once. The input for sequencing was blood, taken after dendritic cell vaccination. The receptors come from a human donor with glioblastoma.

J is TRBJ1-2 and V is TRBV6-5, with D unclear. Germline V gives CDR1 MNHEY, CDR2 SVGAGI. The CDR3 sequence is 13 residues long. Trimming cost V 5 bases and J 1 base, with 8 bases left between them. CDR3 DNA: TGTGCCAGCAGTGAGAGGGATAACTATGGCTACACCTTC. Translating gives CASSERDNYGYTF.

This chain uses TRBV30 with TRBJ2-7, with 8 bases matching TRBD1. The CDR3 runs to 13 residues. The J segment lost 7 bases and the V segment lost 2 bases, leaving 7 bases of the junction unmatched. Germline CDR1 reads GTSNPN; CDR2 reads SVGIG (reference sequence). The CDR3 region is CAWSSTGGGEQYF. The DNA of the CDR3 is TGTGCCTGGAGTTCCACAGGGGGTGGAGAGCAGTACTTC.

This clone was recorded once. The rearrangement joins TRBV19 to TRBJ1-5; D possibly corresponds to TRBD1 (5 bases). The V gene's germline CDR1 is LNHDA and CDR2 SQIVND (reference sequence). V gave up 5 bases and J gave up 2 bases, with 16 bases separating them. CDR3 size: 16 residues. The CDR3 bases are TGTGCCAGTAGTTCGGGGACTTGGGCGGGCAATCAGCCCCAGCATTTT. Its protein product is CASSSGTWAGNQPQHF.

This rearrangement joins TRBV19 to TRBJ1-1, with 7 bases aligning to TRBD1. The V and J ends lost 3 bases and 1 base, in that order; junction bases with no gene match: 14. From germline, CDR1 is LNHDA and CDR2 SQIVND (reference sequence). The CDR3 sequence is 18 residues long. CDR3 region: CASSIRPPRGTSNTEAFF. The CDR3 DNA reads TGTGCCAGTAGTATTCGGCCCCCCAGGGGGACATCGAACACTGAAGCTTTCTTT.

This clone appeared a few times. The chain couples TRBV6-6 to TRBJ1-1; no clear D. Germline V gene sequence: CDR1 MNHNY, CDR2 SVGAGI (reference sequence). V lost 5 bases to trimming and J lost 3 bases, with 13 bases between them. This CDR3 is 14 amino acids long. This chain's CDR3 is CASSRLFEDTEAFF. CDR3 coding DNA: TGTGCCAGCAGTCGCCTATTTGAGGACACTGAAGCTTTCTTT.

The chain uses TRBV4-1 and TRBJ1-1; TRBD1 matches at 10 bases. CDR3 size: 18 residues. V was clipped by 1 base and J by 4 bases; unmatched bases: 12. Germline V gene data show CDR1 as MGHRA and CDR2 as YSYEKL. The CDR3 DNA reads TGCGCCAGCAGCCAAGGGTGGGACAGGGGCCCTATGACCACTGAAGCTTTCTTT. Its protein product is CASSQGWDRGPMTTEAFF.

CDR3 amino acids: CAITRADTQYF. The CDR3 bases are TGTGCCATCACTCGGGCAGATACGCAGTATTTT. The rearrangement uses TRBV6-1 and TRBJ2-3; D not certain. Trimming removed 10 bases from V and 4 bases from J, with 9 bases in between. This CDR3 is 11 amino acids long. The germline gives CDR1 MNHNS, CDR2 SASEGT.

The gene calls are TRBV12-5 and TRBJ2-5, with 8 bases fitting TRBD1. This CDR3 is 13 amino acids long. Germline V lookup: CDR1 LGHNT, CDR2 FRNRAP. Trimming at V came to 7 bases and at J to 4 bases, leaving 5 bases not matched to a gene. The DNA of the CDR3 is TGTGCTAGTGCTGACAGGGGAGGAGAGACCCAGTACTTC. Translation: CASADRGGETQYF.

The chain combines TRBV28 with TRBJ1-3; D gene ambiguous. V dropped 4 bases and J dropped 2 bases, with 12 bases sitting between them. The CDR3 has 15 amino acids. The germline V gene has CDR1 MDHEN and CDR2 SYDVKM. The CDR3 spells CASSSTLEAGNTIYF. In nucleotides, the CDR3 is TGTGCCAGCAGTTCGACCCTTGAGGCTGGAAACACCATATATTTT.

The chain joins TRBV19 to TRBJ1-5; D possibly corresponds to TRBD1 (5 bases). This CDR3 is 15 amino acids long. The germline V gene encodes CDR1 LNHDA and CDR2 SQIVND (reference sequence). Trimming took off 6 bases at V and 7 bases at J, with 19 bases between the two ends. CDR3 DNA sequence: TGTGCCAGTAGAAAAGGTATAATGGAGGGGCAGCCCCAGCATTTT. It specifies CASRKGIMEGQPQHF.

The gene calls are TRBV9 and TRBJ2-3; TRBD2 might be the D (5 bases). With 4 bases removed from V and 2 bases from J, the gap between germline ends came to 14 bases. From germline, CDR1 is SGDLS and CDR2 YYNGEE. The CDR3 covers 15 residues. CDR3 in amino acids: CASSTRGQDTDTQYF. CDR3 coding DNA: TGTGCCAGCAGCACCCGAGGGCAGGACACAGATACGCAGTATTTT.

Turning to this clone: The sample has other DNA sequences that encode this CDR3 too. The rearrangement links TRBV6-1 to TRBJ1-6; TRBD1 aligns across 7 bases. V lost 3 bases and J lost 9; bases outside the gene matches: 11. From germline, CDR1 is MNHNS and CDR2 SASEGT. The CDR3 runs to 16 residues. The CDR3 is CASSDVLFAGGSPLHF. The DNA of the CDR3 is TGTGCCAGCAGTGACGTATTATTCGCAGGGGGTTCACCCCTCCACTTT.

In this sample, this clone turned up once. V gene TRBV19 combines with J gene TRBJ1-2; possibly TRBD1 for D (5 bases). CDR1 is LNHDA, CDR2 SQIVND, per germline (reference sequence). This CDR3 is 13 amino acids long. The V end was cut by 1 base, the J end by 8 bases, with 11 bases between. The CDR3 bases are TGTGCCAGTAGTATAGGTCCAGGGTCCGGCTACACCTTC. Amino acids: CASSIGPGSGYTF. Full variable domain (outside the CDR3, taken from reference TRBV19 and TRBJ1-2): DGGITQSPKYLFRKEGQNVTLSCEQNLNHDAMYWYRQDPGQGLRLIYYSQIVNDFQKGDIAEGYSVSREKKESFPLTVTSAQKNPTAFYLCASSIGPGSGYTFGSGTRLTVV.

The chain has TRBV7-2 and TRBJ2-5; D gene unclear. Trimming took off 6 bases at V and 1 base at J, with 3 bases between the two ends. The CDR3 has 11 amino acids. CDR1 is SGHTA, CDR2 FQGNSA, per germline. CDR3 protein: CASSLQETQYF. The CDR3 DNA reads TGTGCCAGCAGTCTCCAAGAGACCCAGTACTTC.

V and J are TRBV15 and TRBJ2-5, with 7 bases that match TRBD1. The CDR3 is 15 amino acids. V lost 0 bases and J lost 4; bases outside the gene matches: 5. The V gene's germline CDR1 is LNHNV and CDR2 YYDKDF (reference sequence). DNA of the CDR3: TGTGCCACCAGCAGAGAATCACAGGGGATAGAGACCCAGTACTTC. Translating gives CATSRESQGIETQYF.

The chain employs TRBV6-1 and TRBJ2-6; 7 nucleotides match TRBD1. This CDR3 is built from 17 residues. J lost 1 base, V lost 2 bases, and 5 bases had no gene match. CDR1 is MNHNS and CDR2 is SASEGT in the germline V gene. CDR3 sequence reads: CASSEWGQFSGANVLTF. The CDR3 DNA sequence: TGTGCCAGCAGTGAATGGGGACAGTTTTCTGGGGCCAACGTCCTGACTTTC.

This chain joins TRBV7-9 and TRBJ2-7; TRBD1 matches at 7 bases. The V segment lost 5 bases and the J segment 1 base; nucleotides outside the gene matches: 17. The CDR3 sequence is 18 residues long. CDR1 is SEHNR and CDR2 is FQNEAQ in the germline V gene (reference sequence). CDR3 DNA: TGTGCCAGCAGCCTCCGCTTTGATCGCAGGGGGTTATCCTACGAGCAGTACTTC. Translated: CASSLRFDRRGLSYEQYF.

CDR3 region: CASSRGQPQETQYF. In nucleotides, the CDR3 is TGCGCCAGCAGCCGGGGACAGCCTCAAGAGACCCAGTACTTC. The rearrangement links TRBV5-1 to TRBJ2-5; 7 positions agree with TRBD1. The length of the CDR3 is 14 residues. Germline CDR1 is SGHRS and CDR2 is YFSETQ. Trimming at V came to 4 bases and at J to 2 bases, leaving 5 bases not matched to a gene.

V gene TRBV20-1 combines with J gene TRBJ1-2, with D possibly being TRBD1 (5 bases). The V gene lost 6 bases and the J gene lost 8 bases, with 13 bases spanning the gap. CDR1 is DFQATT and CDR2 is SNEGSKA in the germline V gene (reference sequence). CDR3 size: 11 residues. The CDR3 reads CSAQVGGGYTF. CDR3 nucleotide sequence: TGCAGTGCCCAGGTGGGGGGAGGCTACACCTTC.